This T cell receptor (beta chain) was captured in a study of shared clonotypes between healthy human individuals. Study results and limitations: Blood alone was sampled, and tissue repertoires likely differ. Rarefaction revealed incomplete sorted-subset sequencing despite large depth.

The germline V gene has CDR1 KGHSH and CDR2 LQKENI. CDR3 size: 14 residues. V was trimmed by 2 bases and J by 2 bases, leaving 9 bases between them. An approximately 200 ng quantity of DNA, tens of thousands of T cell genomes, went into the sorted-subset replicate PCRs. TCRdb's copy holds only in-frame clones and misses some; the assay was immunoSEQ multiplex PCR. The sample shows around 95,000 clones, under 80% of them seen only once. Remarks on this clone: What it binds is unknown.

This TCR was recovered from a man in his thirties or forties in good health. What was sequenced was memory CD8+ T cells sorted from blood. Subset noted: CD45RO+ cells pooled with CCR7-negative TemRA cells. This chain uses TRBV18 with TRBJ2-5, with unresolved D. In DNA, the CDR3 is TGTGCCAGCTCACCAATACGGCTTCAAGAGACCCAGTACTTC. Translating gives CASSPIRLQETQYF.